Following are 32 T cell receptor beta chains from one sample sequenced in a study of beta chain features in type 1 diabetes. Regarding the study as a whole: Significant though moderate, a shortening of TCRB CDR3s appeared in all four CD4+ subsets of Type 1 diabetes patients.

The antigens for these receptors are not known. As every portion of the isolated RNA was reverse transcribed, the sequencing read expressed TCRB transcripts. Profiling relied on immunoSEQ multiplex PCR, and the TCRdb table lists in-frame clones only, not all of them. The table lists around 710,000 clones, approximately 13% of them singletons. Sequenced sample: naive CD4+ T cells from blood. The receptors were gathered from a man in his thirties or forties with type 1 diabetes.

This clone turned up a few times. The V call is TRBV7-9, the J call TRBJ2-1; tentatively, D is TRBD1 (6 bases). Looked up from germline, CDR1 is SEHNR and CDR2 is FQNEAQ (reference sequence). Trimming removed 5 bases from V and 14 bases from J, with 22 bases in between. The CDR3 covers 14 residues. DNA for the CDR3: TGTGCCAGCAGCGCTTTAATGGGGGCCGCCAGGGAGTTCTTC. Translated, it gives CASSALMGAAREFF.

There are a few counts of this clone. The chain combines TRBV5-6 with TRBJ1-2; TRBD1 is a possible D gene (5 bases). V was cut by 7 bases and J by 1 base, with 11 bases left in between. The CDR3 runs to 13 residues. Germline V gives CDR1 SGHDT, CDR2 YYEEEE. Written as DNA, the CDR3 is TGTGCCAGCGTTCAGGGCATTAACTATGGCTACACCTTC. Amino acid sequence: CASVQGINYGYTF.

The V gene is TRBV2, the J gene TRBJ1-5; D not resolved. Between the trimmed V and J ends, which lost 1 base and 2 bases, there was a span of 9 bases. Germline lookup yields CDR1 SNHLY and CDR2 FYNNEI. The CDR3 spans 15 residues. The CDR3 reads CASSEGGTRNQPQHF. DNA for the CDR3: TGTGCCAGCAGTGAAGGGGGAACGCGCAATCAGCCCCAGCATTTT.

The J gene is TRBJ1-4, the V gene TRBV29-1; 10 bases fit TRBD1. Unmatched junction bases numbered 6, after V lost 2 bases and J lost 6 bases. Germline V CDR1 and CDR2: SQVTM, ANQGSEA. CDR3 length: 15 residues. The CDR3 here is CSVEPSGQGYEKLFF. The CDR3 DNA sequence: TGCAGCGTTGAACCGTCGGGACAGGGGTATGAAAAACTGTTTTTT.

This clone showed up just a few times. V is TRBV9 and J is TRBJ2-3; 12 bases are a match to TRBD2. The ends lost 0 bases at V and 3 bases at J; junction bases unmatched: 2. Per germline, CDR1 SGDLS and CDR2 YYNGEE. The CDR3 has 16 residues. The CDR3 region is CASSVGTSGKTDTQYF. CDR3 coding DNA: TGTGCCAGCAGCGTAGGGACTAGCGGGAAGACAGATACGCAGTATTTT.

This chain joins TRBV25-1 and TRBJ1-3; no clear D. The CDR3 spans 14 residues. The germline gives CDR1 MGHDK, CDR2 SYGVNS. V lost 3 bases, J lost 2 bases, and 8 bases lay in between. The CDR3 DNA sequence: TGTGCCAGCAGTGACCAGGTACCTGGAAACACCATATATTTT. Protein: CASSDQVPGNTIYF.

This clone showed up just a few times. V gene TRBV28 combines with J gene TRBJ2-3, with D perhaps TRBD1 (5 bases). CDR3 size: 13 residues. With 2 bases removed from V and 4 bases from J, the gap between germline ends came to 7 bases. CDR1 and CDR2 from the germline V gene are MDHEN and SYDVKM. The CDR3 DNA reads TGTGCCAGCAGTTTAGGGGCCCCAGATACGCAGTATTTT. Its translation is CASSLGAPDTQYF.

This clone was found a few times. The chain is built from TRBV20-1 and TRBJ1-2; no clear D. Trimming cost V 5 bases and J 8 bases, with 12 bases left between them. Germline assignment: CDR1 DFQATT and CDR2 SNEGSKA (reference sequence). The CDR3 contains 11 residues. The CDR3 coding sequence is TGCAGTGCTCCCATAGATAGCGGCTACACCTTC. Translation: CSAPIDSGYTF.

The chain couples TRBV7-9 to TRBJ2-3; a weak D match, TRBD1 (5 bases). Germline V gene lookup returns CDR1 SEHNR and CDR2 FQNEAQ (reference sequence). The CDR3 is made up of 14 amino acids. V lost 1 base and J 4 bases, leaving 9 bases between the germline ends. The CDR3 DNA is TGTGCCAGCAGCTTAGAGGGGCAAGCAGATACGCAGTATTTT. Translated: CASSLEGQADTQYF.

V gene TRBV19 combines with J gene TRBJ2-1; D is unresolved. V gave up 5 bases and J gave up 0 bases, with 14 bases separating them. The CDR3 runs 16 residues. The germline V gene has CDR1 LNHDA and CDR2 SQIVND (reference sequence). The CDR3 protein is CASSSTRPSSYNEQFF. The CDR3 DNA follows: TGTGCCAGTAGTTCAACTCGTCCCTCCTCCTACAATGAGCAGTTCTTC.

The rearrangement links TRBV6-5 to TRBJ2-7, with D possibly matching TRBD1 (5 bases). Germline V CDR1 and CDR2: MNHEY, SVGAGI. Trimming removed 2 bases at V and 3 bases at J, with 11 bases between. The CDR3 consists of 14 residues. This chain's CDR3 is CASSYGRGYYEQYF. The CDR3 nucleotides are TGTGCCAGCAGTTACGGTAGGGGATACTACGAGCAGTACTTC.

The chain is built from TRBV29-1 and TRBJ2-3; 9 bases fit TRBD2. The CDR3 runs 14 residues. CDR1 and CDR2 from the germline V gene are SQVTM and ANQGSEA. With V trimmed by 5 bases and J by 2 bases, 5 bases remained unmatched. The chain's CDR3 is CSVRAGGFTDTQYF. CDR3 DNA: TGCAGCGTTAGAGCGGGGGGCTTCACAGATACGCAGTATTTT.

This clone showed up just a few times. J is TRBJ2-7 and V is TRBV7-2; TRBD1 matches 8 bases. Germline loops: CDR1 SGHTA, CDR2 FQGNSA. V shed 0 bases, J shed 0 bases, and the junction held 4 bases outside the gene matches. The CDR3 sequence is 16 residues long. The CDR3 here is CASSLALTGGSYEQYF. Here the CDR3 DNA reads TGTGCCAGCAGCTTAGCCCTTACAGGGGGCTCCTACGAGCAGTACTTC.

The chain couples TRBV11-2 to TRBJ2-5, with D possibly matching TRBD2 (6 bases). V was pared by 1 base and J by 5 bases, with 14 bases between. The CDR3 length is 15 residues. CDR1 is SGHAT and CDR2 is FQNNGV in the germline V gene. This CDR3 is CASSLVVGGRETQYF. In DNA form, the CDR3 reads TGTGCCAGCAGCTTAGTTGTGGGGGGTCGGGAGACCCAGTACTTC.

Concerning this clone itself: Within the sample, other DNA sequences also encode this same CDR3. The gene calls are TRBV2 and TRBJ2-2; 10 bases line up with TRBD1. Trimming took 4 bases from V and 5 from J; bases not matched to a gene: 4. This CDR3 is 15 amino acids long. Germline CDR1 SNHLY, CDR2 FYNNEI. The CDR3: CASSGQGAGTGELFF. CDR3 nucleotides: TGTGCCAGCAGTGGACAGGGGGCAGGGACCGGGGAGCTGTTTTTT.

Only a few counts were recorded for this clone. This sequence joins TRBV28 and TRBJ1-6; 7 bases line up with TRBD1. The CDR3 is 16 residues long. V was clipped by 2 bases and J by 9 bases; unmatched bases: 10. Germline-derived CDR1 and CDR2 are MDHEN and SYDVKM. The CDR3 bases are TGTGCCAGCAGTTTAACCGAGACCAGGGGGATTTCACCCCTCCACTTT. Translation gives CASSLTETRGISPLHF.

In nucleotides, the CDR3 is TGCGCCAGCAGCTTAGACAGGGATATTCAGTACTTC. Protein product: CASSLDRDIQYF. This sequence joins TRBV5-1 and TRBJ2-4; 7 bases are a match to TRBD1. Trimming took 2 bases from V and 10 from J; bases not matched to a gene: 3. The CDR3 extends over 12 amino acids. Germline V lookup: CDR1 SGHRS, CDR2 YFSETQ.

The chain carries TRBV25-1 and TRBJ1-6; no definite D call. Germline lookup yields CDR1 MGHDK and CDR2 SYGVNS. Between the trimmed V and J ends, which lost 0 bases and 8 bases, there was a span of 8 bases. CDR3 size: 14 residues. The CDR3 sequence: CASSEYNWDSPLHF. Here the CDR3 DNA reads TGTGCCAGCAGTGAATATAATTGGGATTCACCCCTCCACTTT.

V usage is TRBV18 and J usage is TRBJ2-7, with 7 bases aligning to TRBD1. J gave up 3 bases and V 0 bases, and 5 bases lay outside the gene matches. Germline CDR1 and CDR2: KGHSH and LQKENI. This CDR3 contains 15 residues. CDR3 coding DNA: TGTGCCAGCTCACCACCGAGGGGGCCGTACTACGAGCAGTACTTC. Translation gives CASSPPRGPYYEQYF.

This clone came up a few times. The chain employs TRBV11-2 and TRBJ2-5; D is tentatively TRBD1 or TRBD2 (5 bases each). V was cut by 0 bases and J by 5 bases, with 10 bases left in between. Germline V gene lookup returns CDR1 SGHAT and CDR2 FQNNGV. CDR3 length: 14 amino acids. CDR3 nucleotides: TGTGCCAGCAGCTTAGAGTTCTGGGGGGAGACCCAGTACTTC. It is translated as CASSLEFWGETQYF. The full variable domain, completed using reference TRBV11-2 and TRBJ2-5, is EAGVAQSPRYKIIEKRQSVAFWCNPISGHATLYWYQQILGQGPKLLIQFQNNGVVDDSQLPKDRFSAERLKGVDSTLKIQPAKLEDSAVYLCASSLEFWGETQYFGPGTRLLVL.

The CDR3 sequence: CASSHPGLAGETQYF. The CDR3 DNA reads TGTGCCAGCTCCCACCCCGGACTAGCGGGGGAGACCCAGTACTTC. J is TRBJ2-5 and V is TRBV6-6, with TRBD2 matching 12 bases. V lost 8 bases to trimming and J lost 5 bases; unmatched junction nucleotides: 9. This CDR3 is built from 15 residues. CDR1 and CDR2 from the germline V gene are MNHNY and SVGAGI (reference sequence).

This clone was observed a few times. The rearrangement links TRBV5-1 to TRBJ1-2; D is unresolved. V lost 0 bases and J lost 4, with 13 bases in between. Germline loops: CDR1 SGHRS, CDR2 YFSETQ. The CDR3 spans 15 residues. CDR3 sequence reads: CASSLVGEKGYGYTF. The CDR3 DNA is TGCGCCAGCAGCTTGGTTGGGGAAAAGGGCTATGGCTACACCTTC. The full variable domain, completed using reference TRBV5-1 and TRBJ1-2, is KAGVTQTPRYLIKTRGQQVTLSCSPISGHRSVSWYQQTPGQGLQFLFEYFSETQRNKGNFPGRFSGRQFSNSRSEMNVSTLELGDSALYLCASSLVGEKGYGYTFGSGTRLTVV.

V gene TRBV27 combines with J gene TRBJ1-5; D not resolved. This CDR3 is 17 amino acids long. Trimming removed 3 bases at V and 0 bases at J, with 15 bases between. Germline lookup yields CDR1 MNHEY and CDR2 SMNVEV (reference sequence). The CDR3: CASSFGREHHSNQPQHF. The CDR3 nucleotides read TGTGCCAGCAGTTTTGGGCGGGAACACCATAGCAATCAGCCCCAGCATTTT.

CDR3 sequence (DNA): TGTGCCAGCTCACCGAGGTCCGATGTAGCAGGGACCTACGGGGAGCAGTACTTC. Translating gives CASSPRSDVAGTYGEQYF. The chain carries TRBV18 and TRBJ2-7; perhaps D is TRBD1 or TRBD2 (5 bases each). The germline gives CDR1 KGHSH, CDR2 LQKENI. CDR3 length: 18 amino acids. V was cut by 3 bases and J by 7 bases, with 28 bases left in between. Combining the CDR3 with reference TRBV18 and TRBJ2-7 gives the whole variable domain NAGVMQNPRHLVRRRGQEARLRCSPMKGHSHVYWYRQLPEEGLKFMVYLQKENIIDESGMPKERFSAEFPKEGPSILRIQQVVRGDSAAYFCASSPRSDVAGTYGEQYFGPGTRLTVT.

This clone was picked up a small number of times. The V and J genes are TRBV7-9 and TRBJ1-2, with D hard to call. This CDR3 has 12 residues. Germline loops: CDR1 SEHNR, CDR2 FQNEAQ (reference sequence). V lost 5 bases and J lost 7, with 11 bases in between. The CDR3 DNA is TGTGCCAGCAGCGCCGGGCGTGGTGGCTACACCTTC. Residues: CASSAGRGGYTF. Full variable domain (missing parts from reference TRBV7-9 and TRBJ1-2): DTGVSQNPRHKITKRGQNVTFRCDPISEHNRLYWYRQTLGQGPEFLTYFQNEAQLEKSRLLSDRFSAERPKGSFSTLEIQRTEQGDSAMYLCASSAGRGGYTFGSGTRLTVV.

The CDR3 DNA sequence: TGTGCCAGCAGCCAAAACCAACAAGAGACCCAGTACTTC. Translated: CASSQNQQETQYF. This rearrangement joins TRBV14 to TRBJ2-5, with D uncertain. V was trimmed by 2 bases and J by 2 bases, leaving 6 bases between them. The CDR3 contains 13 residues. Germline CDR1 SGHDN, CDR2 FVKESK.

The chain recombines TRBV2 with TRBJ1-2; D possibly corresponds to TRBD1 (6 bases). Germline V lookup: CDR1 SNHLY, CDR2 FYNNEI. The V end was cut by 6 bases, the J end by 3 bases, with 11 bases between. The CDR3 covers 13 residues. The CDR3 loop reads CASSTEGDYGYTF. In nucleotides, the CDR3 is TGTGCCAGCAGCACCGAGGGGGACTATGGCTACACCTTC.

The rearrangement uses TRBV29-1 and TRBJ1-2, with 7 bases identical to TRBD1. Per the germline V gene, CDR1 is SQVTM and CDR2 is ANQGSEA. Unmatched junction bases numbered 7, after V lost 1 base and J lost 2 bases. This CDR3 spans 15 amino acids. The CDR3 loop is CSVEGSGDRNYGYTF. CDR3 in DNA: TGCAGCGTTGAAGGATCCGGGGACAGAAACTATGGCTACACCTTC.

This clone has a handful of counts. V usage is TRBV6-6 and J usage is TRBJ2-5; the match to TRBD1 covers 7 bases. The V and J ends lost 5 bases and 3 bases, in that order; junction bases with no gene match: 6. The CDR3 loop spans 14 amino acids. From germline, CDR1 is MNHNY and CDR2 SVGAGI (reference sequence). The CDR3 loop reads CASSRPGTEETQYF. For the CDR3, the DNA is TGTGCCAGCAGTCGTCCCGGGACAGAAGAGACCCAGTACTTC.

CDR3 in DNA: TGCAGCGTTGAGGCAGGGCTTAACTCTGAAGCTTTCTTT. Residues: CSVEAGLNSEAFF. The genes are TRBV29-1 and TRBJ1-1; perhaps TRBD1 as D (5 bases). The CDR3 loop spans 13 amino acids. Germline CDR1 SQVTM, CDR2 ANQGSEA. V lost 3 bases and J lost 6, with 14 bases in between.

The rearrangement uses TRBV14 and TRBJ2-2; 7 bases are a match to TRBD1. Per germline, CDR1 SGHDN and CDR2 FVKESK. CDR3 length equals 16 residues. J gave up 4 bases and V 1 base, and 6 bases lay outside the gene matches. The CDR3 loop is CASSQVTRTGTGELFF. The DNA for the CDR3 is TGTGCCAGCAGCCAAGTTACTAGGACAGGCACCGGGGAGCTGTTTTTT.

This clone occurred a few times. The J gene is TRBJ2-2, the V gene TRBV30, with TRBD2 identical over 9 bases. The CDR3 runs 13 residues. Trimming removed 3 bases from V and 5 bases from J; junction bases left unmatched: 1. Germline V lookup: CDR1 GTSNPN, CDR2 SVGIG (reference sequence). The CDR3 loop reads CAWSGLATGELFF. DNA of the CDR3: TGTGCCTGGAGCGGACTAGCGACCGGGGAGCTGTTTTTT.